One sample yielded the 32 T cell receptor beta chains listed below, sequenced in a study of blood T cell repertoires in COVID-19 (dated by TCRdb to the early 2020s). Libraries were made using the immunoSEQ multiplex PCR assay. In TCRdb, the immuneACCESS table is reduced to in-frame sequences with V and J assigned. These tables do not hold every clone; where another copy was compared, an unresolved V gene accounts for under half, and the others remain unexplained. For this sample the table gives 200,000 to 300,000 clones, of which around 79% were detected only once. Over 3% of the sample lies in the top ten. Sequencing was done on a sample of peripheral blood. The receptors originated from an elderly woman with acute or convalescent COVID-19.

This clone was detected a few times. The CDR3 coding sequence is TGTGCCAGCAGCCCCTTATCTCGACAGCGCCCTGGAAACACCATATATTTT. As protein: CASSPLSRQRPGNTIYF. The genes are TRBV3-1 (or the pseudogene TRBV3-2) and TRBJ1-3; D possibly corresponds to TRBD1 (5 bases). The germline V gene has CDR1 LGHDT and CDR2 YNNKEL (reference sequence). There are 17 residues in the CDR3. Trimming shortened V by 4 bases and J by 2 bases, and 18 bases separated the two germline ends.

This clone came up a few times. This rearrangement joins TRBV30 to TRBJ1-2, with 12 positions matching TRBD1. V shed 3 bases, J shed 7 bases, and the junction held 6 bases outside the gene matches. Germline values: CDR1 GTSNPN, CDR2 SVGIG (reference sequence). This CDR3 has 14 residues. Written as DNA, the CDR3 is TGTGCCTGGAGAGGGGGACAGGGGGCCGTTGGCTACACCTTC. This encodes CAWRGGQGAVGYTF.

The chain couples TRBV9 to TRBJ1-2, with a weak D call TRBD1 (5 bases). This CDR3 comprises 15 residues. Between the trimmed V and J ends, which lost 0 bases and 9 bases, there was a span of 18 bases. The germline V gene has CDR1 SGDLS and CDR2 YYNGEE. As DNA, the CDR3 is TGTGCCAGCAGCGTAGAAGGGACTTCTGTTTTGAGCTACACCTTC. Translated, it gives CASSVEGTSVLSYTF.

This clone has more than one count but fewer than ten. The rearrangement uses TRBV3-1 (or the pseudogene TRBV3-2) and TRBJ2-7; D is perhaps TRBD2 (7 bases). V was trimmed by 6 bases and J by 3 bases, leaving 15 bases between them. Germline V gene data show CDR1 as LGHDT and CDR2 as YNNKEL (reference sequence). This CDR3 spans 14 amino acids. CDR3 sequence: CASRRGEGDYEQYF. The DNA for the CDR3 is TGTGCCAGCAGAAGGGGGGAGGGGGACTACGAGCAGTACTTC.

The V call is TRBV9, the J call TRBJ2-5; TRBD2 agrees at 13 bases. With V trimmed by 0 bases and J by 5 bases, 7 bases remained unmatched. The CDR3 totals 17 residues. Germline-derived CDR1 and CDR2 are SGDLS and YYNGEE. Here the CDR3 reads CASSVGGGLAGVETQYF. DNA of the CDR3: TGTGCCAGCAGCGTAGGTGGTGGACTAGCGGGAGTGGAGACCCAGTACTTC. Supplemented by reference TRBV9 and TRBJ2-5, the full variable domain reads DSGVTQTPKHLITATGQRVTLRCSPRSGDLSVYWYQQSLDQGLQFLIQYYNGEERAKGNILERFSAQQFPDLHSELNLSSLELGDSALYFCASSVGGGLAGVETQYFGPGTRLLVL.

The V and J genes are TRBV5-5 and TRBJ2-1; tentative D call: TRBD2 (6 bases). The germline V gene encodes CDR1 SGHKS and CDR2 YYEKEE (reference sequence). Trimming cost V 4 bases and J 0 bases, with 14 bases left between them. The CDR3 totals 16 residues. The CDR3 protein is CASSVGGTPSYNEQFF. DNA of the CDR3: TGTGCCAGCAGCGTCGGCGGGACCCCCTCCTACAATGAGCAGTTCTTC.

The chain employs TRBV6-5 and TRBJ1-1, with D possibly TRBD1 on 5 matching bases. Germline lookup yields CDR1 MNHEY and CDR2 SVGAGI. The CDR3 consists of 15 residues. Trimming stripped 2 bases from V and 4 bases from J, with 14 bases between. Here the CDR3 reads CASSYLSRRGTEAFF. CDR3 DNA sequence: TGTGCCAGCAGTTACCTCAGTCGGAGGGGCACTGAAGCTTTCTTT.

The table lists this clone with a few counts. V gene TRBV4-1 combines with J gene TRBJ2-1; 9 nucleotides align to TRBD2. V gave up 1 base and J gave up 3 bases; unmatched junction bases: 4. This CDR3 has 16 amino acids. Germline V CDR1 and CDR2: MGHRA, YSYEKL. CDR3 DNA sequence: TGCGCCAGCAGCCAAGCAGGCGGGAGGGGCTACAATGAGCAGTTCTTC. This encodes CASSQAGGRGYNEQFF.

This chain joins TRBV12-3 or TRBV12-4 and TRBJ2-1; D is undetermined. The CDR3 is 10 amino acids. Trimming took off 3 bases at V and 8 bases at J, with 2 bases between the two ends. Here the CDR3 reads CASSFDEQFF. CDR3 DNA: TGTGCCAGCAGTTTCGATGAGCAGTTCTTC.

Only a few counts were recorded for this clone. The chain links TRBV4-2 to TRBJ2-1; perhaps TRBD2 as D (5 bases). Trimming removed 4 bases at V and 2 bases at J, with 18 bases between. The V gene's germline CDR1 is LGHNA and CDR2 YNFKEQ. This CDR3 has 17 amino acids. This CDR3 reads CASSREVGLRAYNEQFF. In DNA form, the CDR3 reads TGTGCCAGCAGCCGAGAGGTAGGACTCCGAGCCTACAATGAGCAGTTCTTC.

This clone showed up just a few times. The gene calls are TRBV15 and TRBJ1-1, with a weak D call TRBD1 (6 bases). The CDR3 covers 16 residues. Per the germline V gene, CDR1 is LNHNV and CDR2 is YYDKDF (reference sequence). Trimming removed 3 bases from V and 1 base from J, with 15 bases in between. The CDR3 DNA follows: TGTGCCACCAGCAGCTACAGGGTATCCAGGAACACTGAAGCTTTCTTT. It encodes CATSSYRVSRNTEAFF.

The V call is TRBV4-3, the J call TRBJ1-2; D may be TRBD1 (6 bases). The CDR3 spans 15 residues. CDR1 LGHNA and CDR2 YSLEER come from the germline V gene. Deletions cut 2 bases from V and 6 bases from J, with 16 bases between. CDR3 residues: CASSQSPQQGHGYTF. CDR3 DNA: TGCGCCAGCAGCCAATCACCCCAACAGGGACATGGCTACACCTTC.

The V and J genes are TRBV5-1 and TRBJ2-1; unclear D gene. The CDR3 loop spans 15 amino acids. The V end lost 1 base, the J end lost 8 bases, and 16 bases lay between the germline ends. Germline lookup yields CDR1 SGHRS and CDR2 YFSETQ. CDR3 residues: CASSLLVSTGDEQFF. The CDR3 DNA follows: TGCGCCAGCAGCTTGTTAGTTAGCACTGGCGATGAGCAGTTCTTC.

The CDR3 protein is CASSQDPGETQYF. The CDR3 DNA reads TGTGCCAGCAGCCAAGATCCCGGGGAGACCCAGTACTTC. The genes are TRBV3-1 (or the pseudogene TRBV3-2) and TRBJ2-5; D unresolved. Germline CDR1 and CDR2: LGHDT and YNNKEL (reference sequence). The CDR3 runs to 13 residues. The V gene lost 0 bases and the J gene lost 5 bases, with 7 bases spanning the gap.

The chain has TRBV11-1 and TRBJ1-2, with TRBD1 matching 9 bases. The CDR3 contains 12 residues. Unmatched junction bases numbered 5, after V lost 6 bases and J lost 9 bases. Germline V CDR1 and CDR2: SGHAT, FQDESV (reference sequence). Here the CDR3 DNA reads TGTGCCAGCAGTCGACAGGGGGTTAGCTACACCTTC. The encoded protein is CASSRQGVSYTF.

This chain's CDR3 is CASSRQETNYGYTF. The CDR3 DNA reads as TGTGCCAGCTCAAGACAGGAAACTAACTATGGCTACACCTTC. The chain combines TRBV18 with TRBJ1-2, with D perhaps TRBD1 (6 bases). Per the germline V gene, CDR1 is KGHSH and CDR2 is LQKENI. Trimming left V 5 bases short and J 0 bases short, with 10 bases between. The CDR3 has 14 residues.

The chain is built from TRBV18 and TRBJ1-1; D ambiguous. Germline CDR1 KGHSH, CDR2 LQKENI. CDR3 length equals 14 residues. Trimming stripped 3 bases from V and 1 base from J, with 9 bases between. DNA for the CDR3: TGTGCCAGCTCACCGAACAGTCAGAACACTGAAGCTTTCTTT. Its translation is CASSPNSQNTEAFF.

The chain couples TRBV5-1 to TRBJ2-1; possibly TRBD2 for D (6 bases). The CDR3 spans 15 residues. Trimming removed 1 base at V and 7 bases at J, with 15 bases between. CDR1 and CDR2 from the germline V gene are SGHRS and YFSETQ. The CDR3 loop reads CASSLTGLPRNEQFF. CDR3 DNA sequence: TGCGCCAGCAGCTTGACGGGACTCCCTCGGAATGAGCAGTTCTTC.

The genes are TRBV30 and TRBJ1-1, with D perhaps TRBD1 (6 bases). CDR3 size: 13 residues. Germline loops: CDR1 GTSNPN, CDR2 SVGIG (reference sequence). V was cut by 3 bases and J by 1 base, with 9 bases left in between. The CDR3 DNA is TGTGCCTGGAGAAAGACAGGGAACACTGAAGCTTTCTTT. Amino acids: CAWRKTGNTEAFF.

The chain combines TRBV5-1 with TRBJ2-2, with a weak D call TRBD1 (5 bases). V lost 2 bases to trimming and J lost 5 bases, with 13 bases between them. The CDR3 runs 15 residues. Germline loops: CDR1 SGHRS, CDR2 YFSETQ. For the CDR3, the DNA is TGCGCCAGCAGCTTAAGACAGTTAGGGACCGGGGAGCTGTTTTTT. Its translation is CASSLRQLGTGELFF.

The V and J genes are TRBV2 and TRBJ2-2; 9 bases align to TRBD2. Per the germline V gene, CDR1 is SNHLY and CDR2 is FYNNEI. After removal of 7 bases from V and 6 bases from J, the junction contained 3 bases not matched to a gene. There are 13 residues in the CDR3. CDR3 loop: CASTGLAPGELFF. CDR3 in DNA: TGTGCCAGCACGGGACTAGCCCCCGGGGAGCTGTTTTTT.

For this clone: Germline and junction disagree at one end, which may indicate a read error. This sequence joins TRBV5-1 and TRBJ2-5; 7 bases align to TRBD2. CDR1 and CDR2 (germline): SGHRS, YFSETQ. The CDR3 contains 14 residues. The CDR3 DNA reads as TGCGCCCGCAGCCACGGGGGGATGGGGGAGACCCAGTACTTC. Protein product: CARSHGGMGETQYF.

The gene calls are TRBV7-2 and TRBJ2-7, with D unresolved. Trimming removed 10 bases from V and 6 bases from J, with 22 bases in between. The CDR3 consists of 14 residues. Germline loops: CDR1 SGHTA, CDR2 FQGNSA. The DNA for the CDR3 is TGTGCCACCCGGGTGGCACACCAAACGGGCGAGCAGTACTTC. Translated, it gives CATRVAHQTGEQYF.

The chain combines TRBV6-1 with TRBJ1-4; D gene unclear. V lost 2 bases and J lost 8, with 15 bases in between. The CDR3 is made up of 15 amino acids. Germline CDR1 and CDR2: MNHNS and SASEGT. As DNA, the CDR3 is TGTGCCAGCAGTGAATCGCCTAGGCTTTGGGAAAAACTGTTTTTT. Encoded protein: CASSESPRLWEKLFF.

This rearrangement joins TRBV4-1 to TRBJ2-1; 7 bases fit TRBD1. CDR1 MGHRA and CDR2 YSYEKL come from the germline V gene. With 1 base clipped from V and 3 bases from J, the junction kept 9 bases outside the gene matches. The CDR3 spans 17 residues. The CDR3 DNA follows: TGCGCCAGCAGCCAAGGGGTTAGGGCAGGGGGCTACAATGAGCAGTTCTTC. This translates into CASSQGVRAGGYNEQFF.

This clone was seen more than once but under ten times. DNA for the CDR3: TGTGCCAGCTTCGGGGGATACGGCTACACCTTC. Translating gives CASFGGYGYTF. The chain carries TRBV6-5 and TRBJ1-2, with a possible D match to TRBD1 (5 bases). Germline assignment: CDR1 MNHEY and CDR2 SVGAGI. The CDR3 consists of 11 residues. The ends were cut back, 8 bases at V and 8 bases at J, with 12 bases in the middle.

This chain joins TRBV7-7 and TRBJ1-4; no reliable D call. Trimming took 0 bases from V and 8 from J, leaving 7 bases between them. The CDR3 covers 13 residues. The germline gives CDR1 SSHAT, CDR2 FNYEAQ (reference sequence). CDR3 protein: CASSLAEKEKLFF. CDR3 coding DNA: TGTGCCAGCAGCTTAGCTGAGAAGGAAAAACTGTTTTTT.

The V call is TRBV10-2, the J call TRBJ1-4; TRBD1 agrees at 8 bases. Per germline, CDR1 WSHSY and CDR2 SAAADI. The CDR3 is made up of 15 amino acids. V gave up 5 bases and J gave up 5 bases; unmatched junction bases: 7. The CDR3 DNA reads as TGCGCCAGCAGTAGTCAGGGGGCTCTGAATGAAAAACTGTTTTTT. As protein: CASSSQGALNEKLFF.

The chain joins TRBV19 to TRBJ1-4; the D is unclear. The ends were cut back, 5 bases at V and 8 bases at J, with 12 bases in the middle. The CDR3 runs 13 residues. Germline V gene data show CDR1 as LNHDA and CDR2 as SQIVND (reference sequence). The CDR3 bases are TGTGCCAGTAGTTGGGCAGGAGGCGAAAAACTGTTTTTT. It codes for CASSWAGGEKLFF. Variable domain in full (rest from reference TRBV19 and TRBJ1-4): DGGITQSPKYLFRKEGQNVTLSCEQNLNHDAMYWYRQDPGQGLRLIYYSQIVNDFQKGDIAEGYSVSREKKESFPLTVTSAQKNPTAFYLCASSWAGGEKLFFGSGTQLSVL.

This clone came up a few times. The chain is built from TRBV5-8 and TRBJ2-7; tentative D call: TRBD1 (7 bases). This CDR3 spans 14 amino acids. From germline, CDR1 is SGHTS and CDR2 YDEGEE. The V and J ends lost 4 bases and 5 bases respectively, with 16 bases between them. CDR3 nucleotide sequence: TGTGCCAGCAGCCGCGGGACAGTTAGAAACGAGCAGTACTTC. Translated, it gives CASSRGTVRNEQYF.

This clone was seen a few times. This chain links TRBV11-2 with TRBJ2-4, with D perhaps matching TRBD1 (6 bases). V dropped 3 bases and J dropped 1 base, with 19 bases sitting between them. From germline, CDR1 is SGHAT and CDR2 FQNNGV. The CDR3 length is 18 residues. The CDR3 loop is CASSFTGKGQGAKNIQYF. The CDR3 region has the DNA TGTGCCAGCAGCTTTACAGGGAAAGGCCAAGGCGCCAAAAACATTCAGTACTTC.

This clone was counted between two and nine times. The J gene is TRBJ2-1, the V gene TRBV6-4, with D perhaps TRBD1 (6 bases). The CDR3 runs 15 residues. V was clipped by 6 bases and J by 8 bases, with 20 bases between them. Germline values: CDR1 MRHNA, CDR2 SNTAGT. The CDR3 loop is CASSPLDRSVDEQFF. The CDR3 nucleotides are TGTGCCAGCAGCCCTCTCGACAGGTCGGTCGATGAGCAGTTCTTC.